The 2 T cell receptor beta chains presented below share a single source sample, sequenced in a study of cytomegalovirus exposure and HLA in healthy donors (dated by TCRdb to 2015 to 2018). The library was produced with the immunoSEQ multiplex PCR assay. A mixture of 60 forward primers for TCR Vbeta segments and 13 reverse primers for TCR Jbeta segments was used in the multiplex PCR. The clones in this table, taken by TCRdb from immuneACCESS, are in-frame only. Not every clone is retained; where verified, under half of the shortfall comes from an unresolved V gene, and the cause of the rest is unknown. The sample yields about 160,000 clones; about 80% were counted once. The top ten clones comprise roughly 3.7% of the sample. Source material: PBMCs. The receptor source for this set is a man between 25 and 39 years old in good health and CMV-seropositive.

CDR3 region: CASSLRQGNEKLFF. Written as DNA, the CDR3 is TGTGCCAGCAGCCTACGACAGGGAAATGAAAAACTGTTTTTT. The V and J genes are TRBV7-6 and TRBJ1-4; 7 nucleotides agree with TRBD1. Germline values: CDR1 SGHVS, CDR2 FNYEAQ. The ends lost 5 bases at V and 5 bases at J; junction bases unmatched: 5. CDR3 length equals 14 residues.

The CDR3 DNA is TGTGCCAGCAGTTTATTAGCGGGGGGCTCCGGCGAGCAGTACTTC. This gives the protein CASSLLAGGSGEQYF. The chain joins TRBV27 to TRBJ2-7; 10 bases match TRBD2. CDR1 is MNHEY and CDR2 is SMNVEV in the germline V gene (reference sequence). V shed 1 base and J 6 bases; nucleotides not matched to a gene: 6. The CDR3 length is 15 residues.